What follows are 27 T cell receptor beta chains derived from one specimen sequenced in a study of cytomegalovirus exposure and HLA in healthy donors (dated by TCRdb to between 2016 and 2019). Library method: the immunoSEQ multiplex PCR assay. The multiplex PCR relied on a mix of 60 forward primers for TCR Vbeta segments and 13 reverse primers for TCR Jbeta segments. What TCRdb holds here is the immuneACCESS table cut down to in-frame rearrangements. Part of the clones is not present; checked against another copy, under half of the missing clones reflect an unresolved V gene, and the others are unexplained. The sample records 80,000 to 95,000 clones, roughly 69% of which are singletons. The ten largest clones represent about 6.7% of the sample. The sample taken for sequencing was PBMCs. Receptors originate from a young woman in good health and CMV-seronegative.

The rearrangement joins TRBV4-1 to TRBJ2-7; the match to TRBD2 covers 12 bases. V lost 0 bases to trimming and J lost 3 bases; unmatched junction nucleotides: 6. The CDR3 contains 17 residues. Germline lookup yields CDR1 MGHRA and CDR2 YSYEKL. The CDR3 DNA sequence: TGCGCCAGCAGCCAAGATCCGACTAGCGGGAGAAACTACGAGCAGTACTTC. As protein: CASSQDPTSGRNYEQYF.

This clone has more than one count but fewer than ten. The rearrangement links TRBV6-6 to TRBJ2-1; possible D gene TRBD1, 5 bases. The CDR3 contains 13 residues. V was pared by 5 bases and J by 3 bases, with 8 bases between. Germline assignment: CDR1 MNHNY and CDR2 SVGAGI (reference sequence). The CDR3 region has the DNA TGTGCCAGCAGTGCCGACAGCTACAATGAGCAGTTCTTC. Translation: CASSADSYNEQFF.

The gene calls are TRBV6-1 and TRBJ1-1; D is undetermined. The CDR3 runs to 13 residues. V was trimmed by 8 bases and J by 3 bases, leaving 13 bases between them. The germline V gene encodes CDR1 MNHNS and CDR2 SASEGT. The CDR3 reads CASRRQVYTEAFF. In nucleotides, the CDR3 is TGTGCCAGCCGACGACAAGTTTACACTGAAGCTTTCTTT.

This chain links TRBV4-1 with TRBJ2-7; D is perhaps TRBD2 (5 bases). Germline CDR1 MGHRA, CDR2 YSYEKL. The CDR3 contains 14 residues. V was clipped by 4 bases and J by 6 bases, with 16 bases between them. CDR3 in DNA: TGCGCCAGCAGCCCCGCGGGCAGGTTCGGCGAGCAGTACTTC. Residues: CASSPAGRFGEQYF.

This clone was counted a few times. This chain connects TRBV7-9 to TRBJ1-3; TRBD1 is a possible D gene (5 bases). CDR3 length: 15 amino acids. The V gene's germline CDR1 is SEHNR and CDR2 FQNEAQ (reference sequence). Trimming shortened V by 5 bases and J by 0 bases, and 11 bases separated the two germline ends. The CDR3 DNA reads as TGTGCCAGCAGCAGAGACAGAGTCTCTGGAAACACCATATATTTT. This codes for CASSRDRVSGNTIYF.

The genes are TRBV28 and TRBJ1-6; the D gene is possibly TRBD1 (6 bases). The CDR3 has 15 residues. V was pared by 8 bases and J by 10 bases, with 21 bases between. Germline V gene lookup returns CDR1 MDHEN and CDR2 SYDVKM. The CDR3 nucleotides read TGTGCCAGCCAGGACCCCAGGGGCAGGGTATCACCCCTCCACTTT. It is translated as CASQDPRGRVSPLHF.

This chain uses TRBV19 with TRBJ2-7, with D possibly being TRBD2 (6 bases). V lost 3 bases, J lost 3 bases, and 15 bases lay in between. This CDR3 contains 15 residues. Germline CDR1 reads LNHDA; CDR2 reads SQIVND (reference sequence). CDR3 sequence: CASSIGGGRLYEQYF. DNA for the CDR3: TGTGCCAGTAGTATCGGGGGTGGACGGCTCTACGAGCAGTACTTC.

The chain has TRBV19 and TRBJ1-1; D remains ambiguous. The CDR3 consists of 12 residues. V lost 5 bases and J 4 bases, leaving 8 bases between the germline ends. Germline V gene lookup returns CDR1 LNHDA and CDR2 SQIVND (reference sequence). For the CDR3, the DNA is TGTGCCAGTAGTGTGTCTCTCACTGAAGCTTTCTTT. It translates to CASSVSLTEAFF. Filled out from reference TRBV19 and TRBJ1-1, the complete variable domain reads DGGITQSPKYLFRKEGQNVTLSCEQNLNHDAMYWYRQDPGQGLRLIYYSQIVNDFQKGDIAEGYSVSREKKESFPLTVTSAQKNPTAFYLCASSVSLTEAFFGQGTRLTVV.

J is TRBJ1-2 and V is TRBV6-5; no definite D call. The germline gives CDR1 MNHEY, CDR2 SVGAGI. V lost 1 base and J lost 3, with 6 bases in between. The CDR3 consists of 13 residues. In nucleotides, the CDR3 is TGTGCCAGCAGTTACTTAACGGACTATGGCTACACCTTC. Translated, it gives CASSYLTDYGYTF.

The J gene is TRBJ2-7, the V gene TRBV6-4, with no clear D. The CDR3 loop spans 11 amino acids. Trimming stripped 6 bases from V and 3 bases from J, with 6 bases between. Germline CDR1 and CDR2: MRHNA and SNTAGT. CDR3 sequence reads: CASRGSYEQYF. The CDR3 DNA sequence: TGTGCCAGCAGGGGCAGCTACGAGCAGTACTTC.

A remark on this clone: The junction differs from germline at one of its ends, possibly a read error. The sample contains more than one DNA sequence encoding this CDR3. V and J are TRBV2 and TRBJ2-7, with TRBD1 matching 9 bases. The CDR3 has 14 amino acids. From germline, CDR1 is SNHLY and CDR2 FYNNEI. The CDR3 reads CASSDRGDSYEQYF. CDR3 coding DNA: TGTGCCAGCAGCGACAGGGGGGACTCCTACGAGCAATACTTC.

The rearrangement joins TRBV15 to TRBJ1-1, with D uncertain. CDR3 size: 13 residues. Deletions cut 1 base from V and 8 bases from J, with 11 bases between. CDR1 LNHNV and CDR2 YYDKDF come from the germline V gene (reference sequence). The CDR3 nucleotides read TGTGCCACCAGCAGAGCCGGTCCCACCGAAGCTTTCTTT. Its protein is CATSRAGPTEAFF.

This clone was detected a few times. The chain is built from TRBV7-9 and TRBJ2-1; TRBD2 aligns across 9 bases. This CDR3 is built from 17 residues. Trimming cost V 5 bases and J 4 bases; bases outside gene matches: 12. Germline-derived CDR1 and CDR2 are SEHNR and FQNEAQ (reference sequence). CDR3 sequence (DNA): TGTGCCAGCAGCCCCAGCGGAGCTAGCGGGGTATACAATGAGCAGTTCTTC. This codes for CASSPSGASGVYNEQFF. The full variable domain, its missing parts supplied by reference TRBV7-9 and TRBJ2-1, is DTGVSQNPRHKITKRGQNVTFRCDPISEHNRLYWYRQTLGQGPEFLTYFQNEAQLEKSRLLSDRFSAERPKGSFSTLEIQRTEQGDSAMYLCASSPSGASGVYNEQFFGPGTRLTVL.

Worth noting for this clone: This CDR3 is also generated by other DNA sequences in the sample. In DNA, the CDR3 is TGTGCCAGCAGTCTCTCAGGGAACACTGAAGCTTTCTTT. Translated: CASSLSGNTEAFF. This chain uses TRBV25-1 with TRBJ1-1; D remains unclear. Germline CDR1 MGHDK, CDR2 SYGVNS. The CDR3 is 13 amino acids. Trimming shortened V by 5 bases and J by 1 base, and 8 bases separated the two germline ends.

This chain joins TRBV6-5 and TRBJ1-1; 8 bases match TRBD1. Per the germline V gene, CDR1 is MNHEY and CDR2 is SVGAGI. The CDR3 has 14 residues. V lost 4 bases, J lost 1 base, and 2 bases stayed unmatched. This CDR3 is CASSFQGANTEAFF. The DNA for the CDR3 is TGTGCCAGCAGTTTCCAGGGGGCGAACACTGAAGCTTTCTTT.

CDR3 protein: CSVGAGLTEAFF. The CDR3 DNA reads as TGCAGCGTTGGTGCGGGGCTCACTGAAGCTTTCTTT. This chain joins TRBV29-1 and TRBJ1-1; tentatively, D is TRBD1 (5 bases). Trimming cost V 4 bases and J 4 bases, with 10 bases left between them. Looked up from germline, CDR1 is SQVTM and CDR2 is ANQGSEA. The CDR3 has 12 amino acids.

The J gene is TRBJ2-5, the V gene TRBV7-2, with D tentatively TRBD1 (5 bases). There are 15 residues in the CDR3. The germline V gene has CDR1 SGHTA and CDR2 FQGNSA. With 0 bases removed from V and 2 bases from J, the gap between germline ends came to 10 bases. For the CDR3, the DNA is TGTGCCAGCAGCTTAGCGTGGGGCCCTCAAGAGACCCAGTACTTC. As protein: CASSLAWGPQETQYF.

This chain joins TRBV27 and TRBJ2-7, with TRBD2 as a possible D gene (5 bases). Germline CDR1 reads MNHEY; CDR2 reads SMNVEV (reference sequence). V lost 2 bases, J lost 0 bases, and 8 bases lay in between. The CDR3 runs to 14 residues. The chain's CDR3 is CASSLVGISYEQYF. CDR3 coding DNA: TGTGCCAGCAGTTTAGTCGGGATCTCCTACGAGCAGTACTTC.

DNA of the CDR3: TGTGCCAGCACCCCGGGGGGATACGGCGGGGAGCTGTTTTTT. As protein: CASTPGGYGGELFF. The chain joins TRBV27 to TRBJ2-2; 7 bases align to TRBD2. The CDR3 runs to 14 residues. V trimming: 7 bases; J trimming: 7 bases; junction bases outside the gene matches: 9. Germline V lookup: CDR1 MNHEY, CDR2 SMNVEV (reference sequence).

The rearrangement uses TRBV7-2 and TRBJ2-1, with 13 positions matching TRBD2. Looked up from germline, CDR1 is SGHTA and CDR2 is FQGNSA. The J segment lost 7 bases and the V segment lost 1 base, leaving 1 base of the junction unmatched. The CDR3 extends over 15 amino acids. In DNA, the CDR3 is TGTGCCAGCAGCTTAGGGACTAGCGGGAGAAATGAGCAGTTCTTC. It yields the protein CASSLGTSGRNEQFF.

This clone was counted between two and nine times. The chain couples TRBV5-1 to TRBJ1-1; D is uncertain. Germline V gene lookup returns CDR1 SGHRS and CDR2 YFSETQ. Between the trimmed V and J ends, which lost 3 bases and 0 bases, there was a span of 12 bases. The CDR3 has 15 residues. CDR3 in amino acids: CASSSLSLLNTEAFF. In DNA, the CDR3 is TGCGCCAGCAGCTCCCTGTCCCTTTTGAACACTGAAGCTTTCTTT.

The table lists this clone with a count of one. This chain links TRBV2 with TRBJ2-2; no clear D gene. V shed 6 bases and J shed 7 bases, with 12 bases lying between them. The CDR3 is 13 residues long. Germline assignment: CDR1 SNHLY and CDR2 FYNNEI. This CDR3 is CASRWREDGELFF. As DNA, the CDR3 is TGTGCCAGCAGATGGCGAGAGGACGGGGAGCTGTTTTTT.

The V and J genes are TRBV11-2 and TRBJ2-5, with TRBD2 matching 9 bases. The V gene's germline CDR1 is SGHAT and CDR2 FQNNGV. This CDR3 is built from 15 residues. Losses at the gene ends were 3 bases for V and 2 bases for J; bases not matched to a gene: 4. CDR3: CASSFTAGGQETQYF. CDR3 DNA sequence: TGTGCCAGCAGCTTCACCGCGGGGGGGCAAGAGACCCAGTACTTC.

This clone was observed a single time. Additional DNA sequences in this sample encode the identical CDR3. The V call is TRBV18, the J call TRBJ2-3, with 8 nucleotides matching TRBD2. With V trimmed by 2 bases and J by 4 bases, 5 bases remained unmatched. Per germline, CDR1 KGHSH and CDR2 LQKENI. This CDR3 has 15 amino acids. The CDR3 protein is CASSPGLAGSDTQYF. Here the CDR3 DNA reads TGTGCCAGCTCACCAGGGCTAGCGGGCTCAGATACGCAGTATTTT.

This sequence joins TRBV28 and TRBJ1-6, with 10 bases identical to TRBD1. Germline V lookup: CDR1 MDHEN, CDR2 SYDVKM. V trimming: 4 bases; J trimming: 8 bases; junction bases outside the gene matches: 5. The CDR3 length is 15 residues. For the CDR3, the DNA is TGTGCCAGCAGTTCGTCCGGACAGGGGGATTCACCCCTCCACTTT. This gives the protein CASSSSGQGDSPLHF. Looking up the rest from reference TRBV28 and TRBJ1-6 gives the full variable domain: DVKVTQSSRYLVKRTGEKVFLECVQDMDHENMFWYRQDPGLGLRLIYFSYDVKMKEKGDIPEGYSVSREKKERFSLILESASTNQTSMYLCASSSSGQGDSPLHFGNGTRLTVT.

J is TRBJ2-1 and V is TRBV19, with a tentative D call TRBD1 (5 bases). V was pared by 2 bases and J by 4 bases, with 9 bases between. Germline CDR1 is LNHDA and CDR2 is SQIVND (reference sequence). CDR3 size: 14 residues. This CDR3 is CASSITGRYNEQFF. CDR3 in DNA: TGTGCCAGTAGTATAACAGGACGATACAATGAGCAGTTCTTC.

The chain joins TRBV6-1 to TRBJ2-1; D perhaps matches TRBD2 (5 bases). The CDR3 is 14 residues long. Trimming removed 4 bases at V and 7 bases at J, with 14 bases between. Germline CDR1 and CDR2: MNHNS and SASEGT. The CDR3 bases are TGTGCCAGCAGTGGGATCCAGGAGGTTAATGAGCAGTTCTTC. Its translation is CASSGIQEVNEQFF.